Sequencing of this T cell receptor (beta chain) was carried out in a study of blood T cell repertoires in COVID-19. The table came from immunoSEQ multiplex PCR; TCRdb's copy has only in-frame clones and leaves some out. The sample lists approximately 100,000 clones, roughly 71% occurring once. This CDR3 region has 15 residues. The V gene's germline CDR1 is MNHNY and CDR2 SVGAGI (reference sequence). The germline V and J ends were trimmed by 0 bases and 8 bases, with 16 bases remaining between them. The clonotype originates from an older man with acute or convalescent COVID-19. The V and J genes are TRBV6-6 and TRBJ1-2; D perhaps matches TRBD1 (5 bases). Sequencing used peripheral blood. CDR3 amino acids: CASSYSSGAPKGYTF. The DNA of the CDR3 is TGTGCCAGCAGTTACTCGAGTGGGGCCCCCAAGGGCTACACCTTC.